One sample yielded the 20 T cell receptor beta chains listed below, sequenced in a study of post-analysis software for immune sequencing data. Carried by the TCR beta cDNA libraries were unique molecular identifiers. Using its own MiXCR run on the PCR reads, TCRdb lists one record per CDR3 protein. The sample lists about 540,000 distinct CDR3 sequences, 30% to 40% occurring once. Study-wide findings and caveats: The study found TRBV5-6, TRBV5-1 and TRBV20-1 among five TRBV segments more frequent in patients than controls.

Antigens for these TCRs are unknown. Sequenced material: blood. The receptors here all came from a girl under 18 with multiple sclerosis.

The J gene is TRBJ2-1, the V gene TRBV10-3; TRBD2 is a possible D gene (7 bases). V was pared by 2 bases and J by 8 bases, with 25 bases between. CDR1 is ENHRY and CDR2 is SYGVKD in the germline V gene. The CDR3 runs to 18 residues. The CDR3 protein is CAISEPRGGEEKGHEQFF. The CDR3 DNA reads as TGTGCCATCAGTGAGCCCCGAGGGGGGGAAGAAAAGGGTCATGAGCAGTTCTTC.

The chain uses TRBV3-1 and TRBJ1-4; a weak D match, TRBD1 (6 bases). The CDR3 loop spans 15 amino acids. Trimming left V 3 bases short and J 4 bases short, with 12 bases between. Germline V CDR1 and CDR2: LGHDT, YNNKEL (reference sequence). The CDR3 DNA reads TGTGCCAGCAGCCATGCCGACAGGCGTAATGAAAAACTGTTTTTT. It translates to CASSHADRRNEKLFF.

The CDR3 is CSARPATGGLYEQYF. CDR3 in DNA: TGCAGTGCCAGACCGGCGACAGGGGGCTTGTACGAGCAGTACTTC. This chain connects TRBV20-1 to TRBJ2-7; 10 bases are a match to TRBD1. In germline, CDR1 is DFQATT, CDR2 SNEGSKA (reference sequence). Losses at the gene ends were 6 bases for V and 4 bases for J; bases not matched to a gene: 12. This CDR3 region has 15 residues.

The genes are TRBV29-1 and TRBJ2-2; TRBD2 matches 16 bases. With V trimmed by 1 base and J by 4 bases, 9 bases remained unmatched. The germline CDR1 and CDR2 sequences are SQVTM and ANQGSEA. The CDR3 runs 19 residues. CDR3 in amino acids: CSVEGLGLAGGPVTGELFF. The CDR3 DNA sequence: TGCAGCGTTGAAGGGTTGGGACTAGCGGGGGGGCCGGTCACCGGGGAGCTGTTTTTT.

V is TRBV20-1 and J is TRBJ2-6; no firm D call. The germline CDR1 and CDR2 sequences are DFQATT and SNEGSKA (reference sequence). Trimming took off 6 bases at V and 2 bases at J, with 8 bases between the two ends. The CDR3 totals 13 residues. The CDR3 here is CSAPRPGANVLTF. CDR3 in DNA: TGCAGTGCCCCCAGGCCTGGGGCCAACGTCCTGACTTTC.

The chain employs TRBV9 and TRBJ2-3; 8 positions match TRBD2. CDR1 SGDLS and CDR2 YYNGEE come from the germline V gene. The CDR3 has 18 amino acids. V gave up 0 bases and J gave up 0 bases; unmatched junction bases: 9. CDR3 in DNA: TGTGCCAGCAGCGTAGAAGCTAGCGGGTTATCTAGCACAGATACGCAGTATTTT. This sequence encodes CASSVEASGLSSTDTQYF.

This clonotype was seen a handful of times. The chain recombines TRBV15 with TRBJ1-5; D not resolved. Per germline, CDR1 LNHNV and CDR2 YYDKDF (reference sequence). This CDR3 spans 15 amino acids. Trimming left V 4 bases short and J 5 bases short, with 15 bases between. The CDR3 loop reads CATSNPGILYQPQHF. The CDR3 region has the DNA TGTGCCACCAGCAATCCCGGGATCCTATATCAGCCCCAGCATTTT.

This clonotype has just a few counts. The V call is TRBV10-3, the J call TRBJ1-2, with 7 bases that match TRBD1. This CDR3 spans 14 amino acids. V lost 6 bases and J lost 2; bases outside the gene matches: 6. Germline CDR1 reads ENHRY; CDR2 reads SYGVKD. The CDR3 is CAISIGQENYGYTF. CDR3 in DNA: TGTGCCATCAGCATCGGACAGGAGAACTATGGCTACACCTTC.

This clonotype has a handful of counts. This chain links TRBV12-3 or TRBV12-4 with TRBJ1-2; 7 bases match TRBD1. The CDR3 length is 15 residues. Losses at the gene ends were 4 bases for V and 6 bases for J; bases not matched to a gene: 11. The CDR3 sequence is CASSSDRASFDGYTF. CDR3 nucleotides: TGTGCCAGCAGTTCCGACAGGGCAAGCTTTGATGGCTACACCTTC.

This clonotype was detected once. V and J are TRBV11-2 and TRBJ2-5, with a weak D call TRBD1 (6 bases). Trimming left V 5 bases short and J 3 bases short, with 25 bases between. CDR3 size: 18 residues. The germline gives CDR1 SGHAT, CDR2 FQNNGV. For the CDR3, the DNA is TGTGCCAGCAGCCGCCTTAGAGGTGGAATGGCAGGGGAAGAGACCCAGTACTTC. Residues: CASSRLRGGMAGEETQYF.

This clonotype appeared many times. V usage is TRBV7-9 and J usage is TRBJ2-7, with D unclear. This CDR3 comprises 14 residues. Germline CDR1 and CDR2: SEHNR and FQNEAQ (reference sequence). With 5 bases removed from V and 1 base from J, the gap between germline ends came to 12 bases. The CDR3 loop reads CASSLRSLSYEQYF. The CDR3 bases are TGTGCCAGCAGCCTCCGGTCCTTATCCTACGAGCAGTACTTC.

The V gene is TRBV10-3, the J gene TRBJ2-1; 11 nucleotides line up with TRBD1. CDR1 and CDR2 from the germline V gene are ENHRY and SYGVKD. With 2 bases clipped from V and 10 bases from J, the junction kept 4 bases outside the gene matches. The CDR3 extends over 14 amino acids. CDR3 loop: CAISEGQGAGEQFF. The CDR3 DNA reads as TGTGCCATCAGTGAGGGACAGGGGGCCGGCGAGCAGTTCTTC.

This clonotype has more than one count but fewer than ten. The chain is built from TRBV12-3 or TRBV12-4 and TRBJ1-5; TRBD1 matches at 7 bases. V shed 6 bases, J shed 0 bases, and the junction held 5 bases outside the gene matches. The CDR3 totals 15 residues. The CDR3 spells CASRTGDISNQPQHF. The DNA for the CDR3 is TGTGCCAGCAGAACAGGGGATATTAGCAATCAGCCCCAGCATTTT.

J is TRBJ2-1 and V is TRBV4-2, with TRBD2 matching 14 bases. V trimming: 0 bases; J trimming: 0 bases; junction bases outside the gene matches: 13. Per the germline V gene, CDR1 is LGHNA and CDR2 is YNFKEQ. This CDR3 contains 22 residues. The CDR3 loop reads CASSQDPPGLAGGPSSYNEQFF. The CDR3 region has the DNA TGTGCCAGCAGCCAAGATCCCCCCGGACTAGCGGGGGGTCCGAGCTCCTACAATGAGCAGTTCTTC.

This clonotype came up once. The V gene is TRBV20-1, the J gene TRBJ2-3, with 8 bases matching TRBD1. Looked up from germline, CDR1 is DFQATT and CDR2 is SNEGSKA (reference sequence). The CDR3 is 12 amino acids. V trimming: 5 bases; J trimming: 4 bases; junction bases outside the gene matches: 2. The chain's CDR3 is CSAWTGPDTQYF. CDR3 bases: TGCAGTGCTTGGACAGGGCCAGATACGCAGTATTTT.

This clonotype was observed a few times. In nucleotides, the CDR3 is TGTGCCAGCAGCCCGTATCTGACAGTGGAGGAGACCCAGTACTTC. It encodes CASSPYLTVEETQYF. The chain joins TRBV7-2 to TRBJ2-5; D perhaps matches TRBD1 (5 bases). Trimming pared 5 bases from V and 5 bases from J, leaving 18 bases between. The germline V gene has CDR1 SGHTA and CDR2 FQGNSA. This CDR3 spans 15 amino acids.

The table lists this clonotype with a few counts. CDR3 nucleotide sequence: TGTGCCACCAGCAGAACTCTGGACATTGCCTACGAGCAGTACTTC. Its protein is CATSRTLDIAYEQYF. This chain connects TRBV15 to TRBJ2-7, with a weak D call TRBD1 (5 bases). Germline CDR1 is LNHNV and CDR2 is YYDKDF (reference sequence). The CDR3 has 15 amino acids. V lost 2 bases and J 2 bases, leaving 13 bases between the germline ends. The variable domain in full, completed from reference TRBV15 and TRBJ2-7, reads DAMVIQNPRYQVTQFGKPVTLSCSQTLNHNVMYWYQQKSSQAPKLLFHYYDKDFNNEADTPDNFQSRRPNTSFCFLDIRSPGLGDTAMYLCATSRTLDIAYEQYFGPGTRLTVT.

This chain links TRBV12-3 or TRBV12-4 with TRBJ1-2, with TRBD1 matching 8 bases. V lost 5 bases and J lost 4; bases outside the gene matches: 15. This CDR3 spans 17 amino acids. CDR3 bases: TGTGCCAGCAGTCCACCCGGACAGGGACGGGTGGGCTATGGCTACACCTTC. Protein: CASSPPGQGRVGYGYTF.

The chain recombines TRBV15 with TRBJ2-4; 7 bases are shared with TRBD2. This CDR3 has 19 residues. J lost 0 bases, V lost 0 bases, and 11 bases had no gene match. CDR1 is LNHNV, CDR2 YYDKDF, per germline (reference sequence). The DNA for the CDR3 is TGTGCCACCAGCAGAGATCTGAGGCCGGGGGGACTAGCCAAAAACATTCAGTACTTC. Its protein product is CATSRDLRPGGLAKNIQYF.

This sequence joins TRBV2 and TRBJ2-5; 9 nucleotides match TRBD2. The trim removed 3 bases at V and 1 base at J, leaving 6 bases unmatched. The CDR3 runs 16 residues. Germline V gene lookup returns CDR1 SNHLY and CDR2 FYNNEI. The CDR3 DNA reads TGTGCCAGCAGTGAGGGACTAGCACAACCCCAAGAGACCCAGTACTTC. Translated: CASSEGLAQPQETQYF.